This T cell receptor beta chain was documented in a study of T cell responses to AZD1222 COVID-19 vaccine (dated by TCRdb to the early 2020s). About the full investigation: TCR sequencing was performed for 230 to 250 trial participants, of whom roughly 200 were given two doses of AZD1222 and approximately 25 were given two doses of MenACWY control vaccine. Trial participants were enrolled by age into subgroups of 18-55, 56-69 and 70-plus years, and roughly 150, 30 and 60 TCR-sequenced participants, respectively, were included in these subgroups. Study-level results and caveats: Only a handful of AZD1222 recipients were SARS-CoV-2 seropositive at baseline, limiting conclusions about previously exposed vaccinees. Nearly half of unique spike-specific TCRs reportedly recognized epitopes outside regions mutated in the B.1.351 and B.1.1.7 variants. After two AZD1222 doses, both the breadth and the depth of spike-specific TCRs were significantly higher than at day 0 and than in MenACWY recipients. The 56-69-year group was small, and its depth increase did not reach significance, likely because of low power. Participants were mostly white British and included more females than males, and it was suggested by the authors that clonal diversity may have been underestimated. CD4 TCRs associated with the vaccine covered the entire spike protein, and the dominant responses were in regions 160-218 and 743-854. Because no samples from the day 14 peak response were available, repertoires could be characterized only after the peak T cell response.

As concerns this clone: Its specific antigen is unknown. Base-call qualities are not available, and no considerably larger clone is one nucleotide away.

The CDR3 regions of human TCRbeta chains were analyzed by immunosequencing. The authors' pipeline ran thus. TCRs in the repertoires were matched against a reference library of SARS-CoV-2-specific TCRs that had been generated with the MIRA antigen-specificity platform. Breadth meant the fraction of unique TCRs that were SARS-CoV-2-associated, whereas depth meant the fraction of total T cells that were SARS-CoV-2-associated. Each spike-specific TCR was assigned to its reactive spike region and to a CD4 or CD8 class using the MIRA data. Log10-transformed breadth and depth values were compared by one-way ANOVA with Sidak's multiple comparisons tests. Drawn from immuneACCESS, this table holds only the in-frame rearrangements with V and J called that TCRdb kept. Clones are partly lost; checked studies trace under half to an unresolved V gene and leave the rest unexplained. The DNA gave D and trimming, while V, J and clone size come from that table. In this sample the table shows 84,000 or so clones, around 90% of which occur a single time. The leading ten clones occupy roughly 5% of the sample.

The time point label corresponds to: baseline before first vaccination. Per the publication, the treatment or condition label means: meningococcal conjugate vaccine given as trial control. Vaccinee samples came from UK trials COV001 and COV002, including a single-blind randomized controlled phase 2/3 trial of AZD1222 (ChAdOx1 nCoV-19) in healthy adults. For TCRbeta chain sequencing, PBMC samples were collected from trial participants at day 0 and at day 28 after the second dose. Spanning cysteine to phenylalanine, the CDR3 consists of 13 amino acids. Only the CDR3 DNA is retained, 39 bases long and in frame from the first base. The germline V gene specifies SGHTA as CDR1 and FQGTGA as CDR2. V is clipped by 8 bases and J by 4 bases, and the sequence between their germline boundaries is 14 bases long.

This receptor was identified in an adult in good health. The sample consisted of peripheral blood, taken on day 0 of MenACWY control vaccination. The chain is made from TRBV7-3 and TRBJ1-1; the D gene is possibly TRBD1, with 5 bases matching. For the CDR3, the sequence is CASGRGASTEAFF. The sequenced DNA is TGTGCCAGCGGCCGAGGGGCGTCCACTGAAGCTTTCTTT.